These 28 T cell receptor beta chains came from one sample sequenced in a study of cytomegalovirus exposure and HLA in healthy donors. 60 Vbeta and 13 Jbeta primers were used in PCR. Libraries were prepared by immunoSEQ multiplex PCR; TCRdb keeps only in-frame clonotypes and omits some of them. The repertoire holds some 130,000 clones, with under 85% as singletons. The sequencing sample was made of PBMCs. The receptors come from a man aged 30 to 39 in good health and CMV-seronegative.

This clone was observed a handful of times. The J gene is TRBJ1-1, the V gene TRBV10-2; TRBD1 is a possible D gene (5 bases). V was cut by 6 bases and J by 4 bases, with 15 bases left in between. Germline V gene data show CDR1 as WSHSY and CDR2 as SAAADI. The CDR3 spans 14 residues. In DNA, the CDR3 is TGCGCCAGCAGAACTGGCGGGGGGGGCACTGAAGCTTTCTTT. Translation gives CASRTGGGGTEAFF.

This clone showed up just once. The chain is built from TRBV30 and TRBJ2-1, with TRBD2 identical over 7 bases. J lost 4 bases, V lost 5 bases, and 8 bases had no gene match. CDR1 and CDR2 from the germline V gene are GTSNPN and SVGIG (reference sequence). CDR3 length: 14 amino acids. The CDR3 is CAWAWEGSYNEQFF. DNA for the CDR3: TGTGCCTGGGCCTGGGAGGGTAGTTACAATGAGCAGTTCTTC.

This clone was picked up one time. The CDR3 DNA reads as TGTGCCAGCAGTTTAAAGGGGCCATGGACTGAAGCTTTCTTT. Amino acids: CASSLKGPWTEAFF. This rearrangement joins TRBV28 to TRBJ1-1, with TRBD1 as a possible D gene (5 bases). Germline CDR1 and CDR2: MDHEN and SYDVKM. V lost 2 bases to trimming and J lost 5 bases, with 12 bases between them. The CDR3 covers 14 residues.

The chain uses TRBV7-2 and TRBJ2-7, with D tentatively TRBD2 (6 bases). Between the trimmed V and J ends, which lost 2 bases and 0 bases, there was a span of 11 bases. This CDR3 region has 15 residues. The germline V gene encodes CDR1 SGHTA and CDR2 FQGNSA. The DNA of the CDR3 is TGTGCCAGCAGCTTACTCGGAGGGAGCTCCTACGAGCAGTACTTC. Translated: CASSLLGGSSYEQYF.

This rearrangement joins TRBV25-1 to TRBJ2-1; 7 bases match TRBD1. The V and J ends lost 5 bases and 3 bases, in that order; junction bases with no gene match: 10. Germline V CDR1 and CDR2: MGHDK, SYGVNS. The CDR3 sequence is 16 residues long. CDR3 sequence reads: CASSPMTGKDYNEQFF. CDR3 sequence (DNA): TGTGCCAGCAGTCCCATGACAGGGAAGGACTACAATGAGCAGTTCTTC. Full variable domain (remainder filled in from reference TRBV25-1 and TRBJ2-1): EADIYQTPRYLVIGTGKKITLECSQTMGHDKMYWYQQDPGMELHLIHYSYGVNSTEKGDLSSESTVSRIRTEHFPLTLESARPSHTSQYLCASSPMTGKDYNEQFFGPGTRLTVL.

The rearrangement joins TRBV25-1 to TRBJ1-4, with D possibly being TRBD1 (5 bases). The CDR3 spans 12 residues. V gave up 3 bases and J gave up 11 bases, with 10 bases separating them. The germline V gene has CDR1 MGHDK and CDR2 SYGVNS. The chain's CDR3 is CASSDVGLKLFF. The CDR3 nucleotides are TGTGCCAGCAGTGATGTGGGGCTTAAACTGTTTTTT.

The chain joins TRBV10-3 to TRBJ2-3, with 13 bases aligning to TRBD2. CDR1 ENHRY and CDR2 SYGVKD come from the germline V gene. Losses at the gene ends were 6 bases for V and 4 bases for J; bases not matched to a gene: 13. The CDR3 has 18 residues. The CDR3 region has the DNA TGTGCCATCAGCGAGACCCGGACTAGCGGGAGTCTGCCAGATACGCAGTATTTT. Translating gives CAISETRTSGSLPDTQYF.

The chain joins TRBV18 to TRBJ2-7, with D unresolved. V was shortened by 3 bases and J by 4 bases, with 10 bases between the two germline ends. The CDR3 contains 13 residues. Germline V gives CDR1 KGHSH, CDR2 LQKENI. CDR3: CASSPPDSYEQYF. For the CDR3, the DNA is TGTGCCAGCTCACCGCCCGACTCTTACGAGCAGTACTTC.

The V gene is TRBV4-2, the J gene TRBJ2-3; 13 nucleotides align to TRBD2. Germline CDR1 LGHNA, CDR2 YNFKEQ. This CDR3 region has 17 residues. After removal of 2 bases from V and 4 bases from J, the junction contained 6 bases not matched to a gene. Here the CDR3 DNA reads TGTGCCAGCAGCCAAACTAGCGGGGGGGCCAGGCCAGATACGCAGTATTTT. It is translated as CASSQTSGGARPDTQYF.

V and J are TRBV7-2 and TRBJ2-7, with D perhaps TRBD1 (5 bases). This CDR3 is built from 12 residues. V lost 5 bases, J lost 4 bases, and 9 bases lay in between. Germline V gene lookup returns CDR1 SGHTA and CDR2 FQGNSA. The CDR3, as DNA: TGTGCCAGCAGCGCCGACAGATACGAGCAGTACTTC. Translating it yields CASSADRYEQYF.

This chain joins TRBV4-1 and TRBJ2-1; 7 bases are a match to TRBD1. CDR3 length equals 17 residues. V was pared by 0 bases and J by 5 bases, with 10 bases of the junction left unmatched. Germline V gene sequence: CDR1 MGHRA, CDR2 YSYEKL. CDR3 sequence reads: CASSQDRPGQPDNEQFF. CDR3 DNA: TGCGCCAGCAGCCAAGATCGCCCGGGACAGCCAGACAATGAGCAGTTCTTC.

In its sample, this clone was seen a few times. The chain couples TRBV5-6 to TRBJ1-1, with D maybe TRBD1 (5 bases). CDR1 is SGHDT, CDR2 YYEEEE, per germline. The CDR3 spans 14 residues. V lost 2 bases and J lost 4, with 12 bases in between. The CDR3 loop is CASSFYSGGTEAFF. Here the CDR3 DNA reads TGTGCCAGCAGCTTTTATAGCGGGGGCACTGAAGCTTTCTTT.

This sequence joins TRBV29-1 and TRBJ1-1; 8 bases agree with TRBD1. The CDR3 contains 14 residues. Germline CDR1 is SQVTM and CDR2 is ANQGSEA. V was clipped by 5 bases and J by 3 bases; unmatched bases: 8. CDR3 loop: CSVSSRGPYTEAFF. CDR3 in DNA: TGCAGCGTTTCGTCCAGGGGGCCGTACACTGAAGCTTTCTTT.

This chain joins TRBV25-1 and TRBJ2-1; 9 bases match TRBD2. The J segment lost 9 bases and the V segment lost 3 bases, leaving 12 bases of the junction unmatched. CDR1 and CDR2 from the germline V gene are MGHDK and SYGVNS. The CDR3 totals 16 residues. The CDR3 nucleotides are TGTGCCAGCAGTGATCTACGGCGGGAGGGGGTGGGTGAGCAGTTCTTC. It yields the protein CASSDLRREGVGEQFF. The variable domain in full, with the rest retrieved from reference TRBV25-1 and TRBJ2-1, is EADIYQTPRYLVIGTGKKITLECSQTMGHDKMYWYQQDPGMELHLIHYSYGVNSTEKGDLSSESTVSRIRTEHFPLTLESARPSHTSQYLCASSDLRREGVGEQFFGPGTRLTVL.

The V call is TRBV27, the J call TRBJ1-1; a weak D match, TRBD1 (6 bases). V was shortened by 7 bases and J by 3 bases, with 12 bases between the two germline ends. The CDR3 is made up of 13 amino acids. Germline V gene lookup returns CDR1 MNHEY and CDR2 SMNVEV (reference sequence). The CDR3 is CASKDRLYTEAFF. The CDR3 DNA sequence: TGTGCCAGCAAAGACAGGTTGTACACTGAAGCTTTCTTT.

This clone was recorded once. The gene calls are TRBV4-1 and TRBJ1-5; D gene unclear. The germline V and J ends were trimmed by 0 bases and 5 bases, with 17 bases remaining between them. This CDR3 is 17 amino acids long. The germline CDR1 and CDR2 sequences are MGHRA and YSYEKL. CDR3 coding DNA: TGCGCCAGCAGCCAAGACTCAACTTTGCTTCGGGATCAGCCCCAGCATTTT. Translated, it gives CASSQDSTLLRDQPQHF.

V usage is TRBV5-6 and J usage is TRBJ2-7; no clear D. This CDR3 comprises 10 residues. CDR1 and CDR2 from the germline V gene are SGHDT and YYEEEE. The V and J ends lost 5 bases and 7 bases respectively, with 7 bases between them. CDR3 sequence (DNA): TGTGCCAGCAGTGGCCCGGAGCAGTACTTC. As protein: CASSGPEQYF. Complete variable domain (other parts from reference TRBV5-6 and TRBJ2-7): DAGVTQSPTHLIKTRGQQVTLRCSPKSGHDTVSWYQQALGQGPQFIFQYYEEEERQRGNFPDRFSGHQFPNYSSELNVNALLLGDSALYLCASSGPEQYFGPGTRLTVT.

The V gene is TRBV5-1, the J gene TRBJ2-5; possible D gene TRBD2, 5 bases. The germline CDR1 and CDR2 sequences are SGHRS and YFSETQ. The CDR3 is 15 residues long. Between the trimmed V and J ends, which lost 5 bases and 2 bases, there was a span of 16 bases. The CDR3 here is CASSIGRFNQETQYF. In DNA, the CDR3 is TGCGCCAGCAGTATTGGGAGATTTAATCAAGAGACCCAGTACTTC.

J is TRBJ2-3 and V is TRBV15; D is perhaps TRBD2 (7 bases). CDR3 length equals 15 residues. Germline loops: CDR1 LNHNV, CDR2 YYDKDF (reference sequence). The ends were cut back, 1 base at V and 6 bases at J, with 14 bases in the middle. CDR3 sequence reads: CATSRVGGAIDTQYF. DNA for the CDR3: TGTGCCACCAGCAGAGTTGGGGGGGCCATTGATACGCAGTATTTT.

The chain combines TRBV28 with TRBJ2-2; D not certain. CDR1 MDHEN and CDR2 SYDVKM come from the germline V gene. This CDR3 region has 14 residues. Trimming shortened V by 8 bases and J by 3 bases, and 13 bases separated the two germline ends. The CDR3 sequence: CASARPAYTGELFF. The CDR3 DNA sequence: TGTGCCAGCGCCAGGCCCGCTTACACCGGGGAGCTGTTTTTT.

The chain links TRBV6-5 to TRBJ1-2; possibly TRBD1 for D (6 bases). The CDR3 is made up of 13 amino acids. V was cut by 6 bases and J by 8 bases, with 16 bases left in between. From germline, CDR1 is MNHEY and CDR2 SVGAGI. This CDR3 is CASSPPGARGYTF. The CDR3 bases are TGTGCCAGCAGCCCCCCAGGGGCAAGGGGCTACACCTTC.

CDR3 sequence reads: CASTDKNTGELFF. CDR3 bases: TGTGCCAGCACGGACAAGAACACCGGGGAGCTGTTTTTT. The rearrangement joins TRBV9 to TRBJ2-2; D may be TRBD1 (5 bases). The CDR3 covers 13 residues. Germline V gene sequence: CDR1 SGDLS, CDR2 YYNGEE. V lost 6 bases and J lost 1, with 7 bases in between.

The chain joins TRBV11-2 to TRBJ2-2, with no clear D. This CDR3 comprises 15 residues. Trimming stripped 3 bases from V and 6 bases from J, with 14 bases between. CDR1 is SGHAT, CDR2 FQNNGV, per germline. The CDR3 protein is CASSFDLYQSGELFF. The CDR3 nucleotides read TGTGCCAGCAGCTTCGACTTGTATCAGTCCGGGGAGCTGTTTTTT.

This rearrangement joins TRBV28 to TRBJ2-6; D may be TRBD1 (5 bases). CDR3 length: 17 amino acids. CDR1 and CDR2 (germline): MDHEN, SYDVKM. Trimming removed 3 bases at V and 0 bases at J, with 12 bases between. The CDR3 is CASSFYGDSSGANVLTF. As DNA, the CDR3 is TGTGCCAGCAGTTTCTACGGCGACAGCTCTGGGGCCAACGTCCTGACTTTC.

This clone occurred a few times. Other nucleotide sequences in the sample specify the same CDR3. The chain uses TRBV29-1 and TRBJ2-7; 8 bases agree with TRBD1. J lost 7 bases, V lost 4 bases, and 12 bases had no gene match. In germline, CDR1 is SQVTM, CDR2 ANQGSEA. The CDR3 has 14 residues. In DNA form, the CDR3 reads TGCAGCGTTGGACCGGGCCAGGGGGCGGGGGAGCAGTACTTC. Translation: CSVGPGQGAGEQYF.

The chain uses TRBV27 and TRBJ2-7, with TRBD2 matching 15 bases. The V segment lost 5 bases and the J segment 4 bases; nucleotides outside the gene matches: 3. Germline V gives CDR1 MNHEY, CDR2 SMNVEV (reference sequence). The CDR3 has 15 residues. The CDR3 sequence: CASSGTSGRSYEQYF. The CDR3, as DNA: TGTGCCAGCAGTGGGACTAGCGGGAGGTCTTACGAGCAGTACTTC.

The CDR3 sequence is CASSQEGYQETQYF. As DNA, the CDR3 is TGTGCCAGCAGCCAGGAGGGGTACCAAGAGACCCAGTACTTC. V and J are TRBV27 and TRBJ2-5; perhaps TRBD2 as D (6 bases). The V gene lost 6 bases and the J gene lost 0 bases, with 11 bases spanning the gap. The CDR3 loop spans 14 amino acids. CDR1 and CDR2 from the germline V gene are MNHEY and SMNVEV (reference sequence).

The rearrangement links TRBV28 to TRBJ2-7; the D is unclear. Germline CDR1 is MDHEN and CDR2 is SYDVKM. CDR3 size: 11 residues. V lost 6 bases and J 2 bases, leaving 5 bases between the germline ends. The CDR3 protein is CASSAAYEQYF. As DNA, the CDR3 is TGTGCCAGCAGCGCGGCCTACGAGCAGTACTTC. The variable domain in full, with the rest retrieved from reference TRBV28 and TRBJ2-7, is DVKVTQSSRYLVKRTGEKVFLECVQDMDHENMFWYRQDPGLGLRLIYFSYDVKMKEKGDIPEGYSVSREKKERFSLILESASTNQTSMYLCASSAAYEQYFGPGTRLTVT.